This T cell receptor beta chain is drawn from a study of long-term antiretroviral therapy in people with HIV. Broader study findings: Drawn between about 2004 and 2017, the blood was possibly obtained under older ART regimens. Pre-ART expanded clones dominated the repertoire at every time point.

Donors each had at least one pre-ART PBMC sample and at least two post-ART ones. Prior to DNA extraction, the samples held about 0.95-11 million cryopreserved PBMC. As for this clone: Its antigen is currently unknown.

The germline V and J ends were trimmed by 3 bases and 0 bases, with 13 bases remaining between them. Germline-derived CDR1 and CDR2 are SGHRS and YFSETQ. CDR3 length equals 16 residues. At the survey level, the v3.0 immunoSEQ assay was run. Here immunoSEQ multiplex PCR was the method, and the copy in TCRdb shows in-frame clones only, minus some. In the table there are 20,000 to 25,000 clones, about 86% of which are singletons. The chain couples TRBV5-1 to TRBJ2-1; D possibly corresponds to TRBD2 (6 bases). The sequence derives from a man aged 55 to 70 with HIV. The sample was unsorted PBMCs, taken 1.3 years after starting antiretroviral therapy. The CDR3 sequence: CASSWGEARSYNEQFF. CDR3 DNA: TGCGCCAGCAGCTGGGGGGAGGCACGCTCCTACAATGAGCAGTTCTTC. The full variable domain, with the rest looked up from reference TRBV5-1 and TRBJ2-1, is KAGVTQTPRYLIKTRGQQVTLSCSPISGHRSVSWYQQTPGQGLQFLFEYFSETQRNKGNFPGRFSGRQFSNSRSEMNVSTLELGDSALYLCASSWGEARSYNEQFFGPGTRLTVL.